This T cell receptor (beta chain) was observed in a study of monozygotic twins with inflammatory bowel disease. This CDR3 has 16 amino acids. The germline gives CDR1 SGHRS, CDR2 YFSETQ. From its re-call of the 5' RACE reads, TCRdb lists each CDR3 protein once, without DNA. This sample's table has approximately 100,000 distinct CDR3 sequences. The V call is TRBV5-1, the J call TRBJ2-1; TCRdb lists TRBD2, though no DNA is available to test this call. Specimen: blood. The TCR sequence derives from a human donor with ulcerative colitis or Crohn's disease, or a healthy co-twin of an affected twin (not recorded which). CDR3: CASSLGGSPTYNEQFF.